This T cell receptor beta chain was retrieved from a study of blood T cell repertoires in COVID-19 (dated by TCRdb to about 2020). Study-level background: The collaborator samples originated in the United States, Italy and Spain and spanned the acute and convalescent phases of COVID-19. The prospective study material was composed of cDNA or gDNA derived from T cells, B-cell-depleted T cells, or PBMCs. The dataset comprised deeply sampled blood TCRbeta repertoires from subjects exposed to, actively infected with, or recovered from COVID-19. A freely available public database, intended as a resource for researchers studying the immune response to SARS-CoV-2, is where the repertoires were released. The samples were drawn from the first 160 participants of the ongoing ImmuneRACE study and from some 1,300 subjects provided by 6 global collaborators. Nearly every sample came with metadata listing a de-identified subject ID, COVID-19 status, age in years and sex. Where available, HLA class I and class II types were taken from metadata supplied by the sample provider and were not determined by assay-based typing.

The immunoSEQ Assay, a bias-controlled multiplex PCR, was used to amplify TCRbeta CDR3 regions from genomic DNA. Under the source paper's analysis protocol: Within the assay, amplification of reference gene primers was used to estimate how many nucleated cells each sample contained. To quantify the absolute abundance of each unique TCRbeta CDR3 rearrangement, sequence reads were collapsed and filtered. Productive Simpson clonality was computed per sample as the square root of Simpson's diversity index over productive rearrangements. TCRdb took over this immuneACCESS table, retaining in-frame rearrangements with V and J assigned. Such tables are incomplete; in checked studies, under half of the missing clones stem from an unresolved V gene, and the remainder is unexplained. V, J and clone size derive from that table, while D and trimming were established from the DNA sequence. Here the sample has some 300,000 clones; approximately 91% occur a single time. Of the sample, less than 2% is held by the ten largest clones.

The study at large found these results: The amount of clinical and demographic metadata varied by source and participant and was provided uncurated.

Details on this clone: Its antigen remains undetermined. No qualities accompany the bases; no much larger clone lies one base away.

Participants in the prospective study were enrolled through a virtual design, were aged roughly 18 to 100 years, and lived in approximately 25 United States geographic areas. In the prospective study, cohorts were assigned on the basis of participant-reported clinical history obtained from a screening survey and a study questionnaire. Recovered participants in ImmuneRACE Cohort 3 were defined by two consecutive negative NP/OP PCR tests, clearance by a healthcare professional, or resolution of symptoms. In the prospective study, mobile phlebotomists collected whole blood, serum and a nasopharyngeal or oropharyngeal swab from each participant. Participants in the prospective study had the option to provide additional blood draws and questionnaires over a 2-month period. Before DNA extraction, blood samples from the prospective study were shipped at room temperature or frozen. Specimen: PBMCs or T cells enriched from blood (not recorded which). This receptor was identified in a woman in her 40s who had recovered from COVID-19.

The CDR3 region: CASSGGLAFEAFF. The nucleotide sequence is TGTGCCAGCAGTGGGGGACTGGCTTTCGAAGCTTTCTTT. The chain is encoded by TRBV2 joined to TRBJ1-1; the D region possibly corresponds to TRBD1 (5 bases align). The CDR3 measures 13 amino acids from cysteine to phenylalanine. Only the CDR3 part of the read is kept: 39 bases, read in frame from the first base. The germline V gene yields SNHLY for CDR1 and FYNNEI for CDR2. V gives up 4 bases and J gives up 8 bases, and the segment between their germline ends measures 14 bases.